This entry describes one T cell receptor (beta chain). Its antigen is currently not known. Base qualities are not recorded, but no much larger clone differs from it by a single base. Using the deep immunoSEQ assay, multiplex PCR amplified TCR CDR3 regions from genomic DNA. Genomic DNA extracted from each cell subset was distributed evenly over all wells of several immunoSEQ 96-well plates, and each plate served as one replicate. For sorted subsets, roughly 200 ng of genomic DNA, equivalent to some 33,000 T cell genomes, went into each replicate PCR. Purified libraries were measured with a Qubit 3.0 fluorometer, size-checked on a Bioanalyzer 2100, and measured again with the KAPA Library Quantification kit. Every immunoSEQ 96-well plate was sequenced on a dedicated single-read 150-cycle Illumina NextSeq 550 flow cell. The authors processed their data as follows. Because the immunoSEQ output held only junctional sequences and lacked quality scores, the filtering could not match the filtering applied to full-length reads. Sequences were annotated with PyIR, a Python wrapper for IgBLAST v1.9, using IMGT germline references to assign V/J genes and CDR3. Reads were removed for weak V/J assignments (E-value above 1e-6), missing CDR3, stop codons, out-of-frame junctions, or ambiguous translated residues. V3J clonotypes were defined as sequences sharing the same inferred V gene, J gene, and CDR3 amino acid sequence. The percentage overlap between two repertoires was calculated by dividing the number of shared unique clonotypes by the size of the smaller repertoire. Richness of each repertoire was evaluated using RTK rarefaction, the Chao1 estimator, and Recon v2.1 estimates of unobserved clonotypes. Generation probabilities for all TCRbeta clonotypes obtained by the gDNA method from a handful of donors were computed using OLGA. In TCRdb, the immuneACCESS table is reduced to in-frame sequences with V and J assigned. These tables do not hold every clone; where another copy was compared, an unresolved V gene accounts for under half, and the others remain unexplained. That table supplies the V and J calls and clone size; D and trimming were determined from the DNA. The sample has some 2.1 million clones on record, 95% of them singletons. The top ten constitute under 0.15% of the sample.

The entry originates in a study of shared clonotypes between healthy human individuals (dated by TCRdb to 2018 to 2021). About the investigation overall: The cohort included three men and a couple of women between 18 and 49 years of age. Per donor, three plates each were used for CD4 naive and CD4 memory, two for CD8 naive, and one for CD8 memory. To estimate repertoire size and how much clonotypes are shared between individuals, the study performed deep sequencing of blood TCR repertoires from roughly five healthy adults. Between about 0.8 and 9 billion PBMCs per donor were obtained by leukapheresis. Different laboratories and diverse techniques were used to prepare libraries and sequence TCR repertoires, to increase sequencing depth and limit assay-specific biases.

Based on the germline V gene, the CDR1 and CDR2 sequences are SGHTS and YDEGEE. V loses 4 bases, J loses 8 bases, and the germline ends lie 19 bases apart. The CDR3 numbers 15 residues from cysteine through phenylalanine. CDR3 DNA is the only sequence kept; it has 45 bases, read in frame from the first base. Healthy HIV-negative adults with no recently reported acute infections or vaccinations were included as donors. All donors were Caucasian adults living in Nashville, Tennessee, USA. CD4+ T cells were enriched by magnetic negative selection, after which naive cells were positively selected on CD45RA and the negative fraction was taken as the memory subset. Blood was collected by leukapheresis, and PBMCs were isolated by Ficoll-Histopaque density gradient centrifugation and then cryopreserved in liquid nitrogen vapor phase. Purity and quantity of every magnetically sorted T cell population were checked by analytical flow cytometry. Each sorted fraction had its genomic DNA isolated and then quantified by UV absorbance on a Nanodrop 2000c.

Results and caveats for the whole study, not just this receptor: Based on pairwise subsampling, the degree of clonotype sharing among donors was expected to be affected by sequencing depth. Across four donors, approximately 4.6% of naive CD4, approximately 4% of naive CD8, roughly 2.2% of memory CD4, and about 0.4% of memory CD8 clonotypes were shared. Higher generation probabilities were observed for clonotypes shared by all four sorted-subset donors than for non-shared clonotypes. The small number of donors limited the genetic and exposure-history diversity represented. Rarefaction of sorted-subset datasets indicated incomplete sequencing despite the large sequencing depth. Only blood was sampled, and tissue TCR repertoires likely differ from those in blood. Larger estimated clonotype richness was generally found for naive subsets than for memory subsets.

The receptor was derived from a man aged 18 to 30 in good health. The V and J genes are TRBV5-8 and TRBJ2-1, with TRBD1 perhaps the D gene, on 5 matching bases. The sequenced sample was naive CD4+ T cells sorted from blood. The cell subset or site label of this sample denotes: CD45RA+ positively selected. The base sequence is TGTGCCAGCAGCGCTGGGTCAGGGCTTTACGATGAGCAGTTCTTC. This yields the protein CASSAGSGLYDEQFF.